These 22 T cell receptor beta chains share one sample of origin, sequenced in a study of blood T cell repertoires in COVID-19 (dated by TCRdb to 2020 to 2022). Libraries were prepared through the immunoSEQ multiplex PCR assay. TCRdb carries this immuneACCESS record with in-frame sequences only. Its versions omit some clonotypes, under half of them owing to an unresolved V gene in the studies checked, with the rest unexplained. The sample table lists 180,000 or so clones, approximately 81% of them with a count of one. The ten largest clonotypes hold 15% to 20% of the sample. The sequencing input was peripheral blood. These receptors originate from an older person with COVID-19, enrolled during active disease.

The chain uses TRBV9 and TRBJ1-4; D ambiguous. The germline gives CDR1 SGDLS, CDR2 YYNGEE. The CDR3 has 14 amino acids. V lost 4 bases and J 5 bases, leaving 12 bases between the germline ends. CDR3 loop: CASSKSGTNEKLFF. The CDR3, as DNA: TGTGCCAGCAGCAAATCAGGCACAAATGAAAAACTGTTTTTT.

The chain has TRBV7-9 and TRBJ2-5; TRBD1 matches 8 bases. The CDR3 consists of 16 residues. V was clipped by 4 bases and J by 4 bases; unmatched bases: 11. Germline lookup yields CDR1 SEHNR and CDR2 FQNEAQ (reference sequence). CDR3 sequence: CASSWGQEVFVETQYF. The CDR3 coding sequence is TGTGCCAGCAGCTGGGGACAGGAGGTTTTTGTAGAGACCCAGTACTTC.

V and J are TRBV24-1 and TRBJ1-1, with no clear D. V was pared by 0 bases and J by 1 base, with 8 bases between. The CDR3 contains 15 residues. Looked up from germline, CDR1 is KGHDR and CDR2 is SFDVKD. The DNA of the CDR3 is TGTGCCACCAGTGATTTGACAGCTGGGAACACTGAAGCTTTCTTT. Protein sequence: CATSDLTAGNTEAFF.

The V and J genes are TRBV18 and TRBJ2-1, with 8 bases that match TRBD1. Germline lookup yields CDR1 KGHSH and CDR2 LQKENI. This CDR3 is built from 14 residues. Trimming at V came to 3 bases and at J to 6 bases, leaving 4 bases not matched to a gene. CDR3 protein: CASSPTGVGNEQFF. The CDR3 bases are TGTGCCAGCTCACCGACAGGGGTCGGCAATGAGCAGTTCTTC.

This chain links TRBV11-3 with TRBJ1-1; 8 bases agree with TRBD1. V was pared by 5 bases and J by 7 bases, with 6 bases of the junction left unmatched. Germline V gene sequence: CDR1 SGHNT, CDR2 YENEEA. The CDR3 covers 13 residues. The CDR3 DNA reads as TGTGCCAGCAGCGCACAGGGGGAGGGTGAAGCTTTCTTT. Translation gives CASSAQGEGEAFF.

The J gene is TRBJ2-3, the V gene TRBV7-9, with 11 bases identical to TRBD2. Looked up from germline, CDR1 is SEHNR and CDR2 is FQNEAQ (reference sequence). The CDR3 length is 16 residues. The V segment lost 5 bases and the J segment 2 bases; nucleotides outside the gene matches: 6. The CDR3 loop is CASSPLAGGPTDTQYF. As DNA, the CDR3 is TGTGCCAGCAGCCCGCTAGCGGGAGGCCCCACAGATACGCAGTATTTT.

The V and J genes are TRBV7-2 and TRBJ1-3, with a possible D match to TRBD1 (6 bases). This CDR3 contains 14 residues. CDR1 and CDR2 from the germline V gene are SGHTA and FQGNSA. V was cut by 5 bases and J by 3 bases, with 11 bases left in between. The CDR3 protein is CASSHGQSGNTIYF. CDR3 in DNA: TGTGCCAGCAGCCATGGACAGAGTGGAAACACCATATATTTT.

The chain is built from TRBV9 and TRBJ2-7, with 10 nucleotides matching TRBD1. The CDR3 runs to 14 residues. Unmatched junction bases numbered 6, after V lost 3 bases and J lost 6 bases. The germline V gene has CDR1 SGDLS and CDR2 YYNGEE. CDR3 region: CASSGGTGVSEQYF. The CDR3 bases are TGTGCCAGCAGCGGCGGGACAGGGGTCTCCGAGCAGTACTTC.

J is TRBJ2-1 and V is TRBV5-1, with D possibly TRBD1 on 6 matching bases. The CDR3 runs 15 residues. Germline V gene lookup returns CDR1 SGHRS and CDR2 YFSETQ. V was shortened by 2 bases and J by 5 bases, with 14 bases between the two germline ends. The CDR3 DNA is TGCGCCAGCAGCTTAGGTGACAGGTTACACAATGAGCAGTTCTTC. Protein product: CASSLGDRLHNEQFF.

This sequence joins TRBV5-1 and TRBJ1-2; 9 bases fit TRBD1. From germline, CDR1 is SGHRS and CDR2 YFSETQ. After removal of 2 bases from V and 6 bases from J, the junction contained 17 bases not matched to a gene. The CDR3 runs to 18 residues. The CDR3 here is CASSFSTPGTGRVDGYTF. Here the CDR3 DNA reads TGCGCCAGCAGCTTCTCCACCCCGGGGACAGGGAGGGTTGATGGCTACACCTTC.

V usage is TRBV27 and J usage is TRBJ1-5, with TRBD1 matching over 9 bases. V dropped 3 bases and J dropped 4; count of bases not matched to a gene: 7. The CDR3 consists of 16 residues. The germline CDR1 and CDR2 sequences are MNHEY and SMNVEV (reference sequence). The CDR3 nucleotides are TGTGCCAGCAGTTTCGGTGGACAGGGGATTAATCAGCCCCAGCATTTT. Translation: CASSFGGQGINQPQHF.

The chain uses TRBV3-1 (or the pseudogene TRBV3-2) and TRBJ2-5; TRBD2 matches 7 bases. V lost 3 bases and J lost 5; bases outside the gene matches: 9. Germline-derived CDR1 and CDR2 are LGHDT and YNNKEL (reference sequence). The CDR3 loop spans 15 amino acids. The CDR3, as DNA: TGTGCCAGCAGCCATAATTTAGCGGGTTCCGAGACCCAGTACTTC. This encodes CASSHNLAGSETQYF.

The V call is TRBV3-1 (or the pseudogene TRBV3-2), the J call TRBJ1-4; 10 nucleotides align to TRBD1. The CDR3 extends over 14 amino acids. V shed 5 bases and J 7 bases; nucleotides not matched to a gene: 4. Germline CDR1 and CDR2: LGHDT and YNNKEL (reference sequence). The CDR3 nucleotides are TGTGCCAGCAGCACAAGGGACAGGGGTGAAAAACTGTTTTTT. Encoded protein: CASSTRDRGEKLFF.

This clone is medium-sized within its sample. Other DNA sequences of this sample code for an identical CDR3. V and J are TRBV29-1 and TRBJ2-7, with 11 bases that match TRBD1. The CDR3 is made up of 13 amino acids. The germline V gene encodes CDR1 SQVTM and CDR2 ANQGSEA. V lost 6 bases, J lost 4 bases, and 5 bases stayed unmatched. The CDR3 region is CSVRTGGFYEQYF. The CDR3 bases are TGCAGCGTACGGACAGGGGGCTTTTACGAGCAGTACTTC.

The V and J genes are TRBV6-6 and TRBJ1-6, with D possibly matching TRBD1 (5 bases). V was shortened by 3 bases and J by 10 bases, with 16 bases between the two germline ends. Germline CDR1 reads MNHNY; CDR2 reads SVGAGI (reference sequence). There are 15 residues in the CDR3. The CDR3 sequence is CASSYFSQGFSPLHF. The CDR3, as DNA: TGTGCCAGCAGTTATTTTAGTCAGGGATTCTCACCCCTCCACTTT.

The chain has TRBV11-2 and TRBJ1-5; unclear D gene. V was trimmed by 5 bases and J by 7 bases, leaving 12 bases between them. CDR3 length: 13 amino acids. Germline V gene data show CDR1 as SGHAT and CDR2 as FQNNGV. CDR3 in amino acids: CASSLGFGQPQHF. The CDR3 DNA follows: TGTGCCAGCAGCCTCGGGTTCGGCCAGCCCCAGCATTTT.

This clone appeared a few times. The genes are TRBV6-5 and TRBJ2-7, with D hard to call. V was shortened by 9 bases and J by 4 bases, with 7 bases between the two germline ends. This CDR3 contains 10 residues. Germline CDR1 MNHEY, CDR2 SVGAGI. For the CDR3, the DNA is TGTGCCAGGCGCCCTTACGAGCAGTACTTC. Residues: CARRPYEQYF.

This clone appeared a single time. This rearrangement joins TRBV5-8 to TRBJ1-2; D not certain. CDR1 and CDR2 (germline): SGHTS, YDEGEE. Deletions cut 2 bases from V and 5 bases from J, with 13 bases between. The CDR3 has 14 amino acids. The CDR3 bases are TGTGCCAGCAGCTTCGGAGGGTCAATTTATGGCTACACCTTC. Amino acids: CASSFGGSIYGYTF.

This clone occurred once. This chain connects TRBV29-1 to TRBJ2-1; weak D call: TRBD2 (5 bases). This CDR3 comprises 12 residues. Trimming took 7 bases from V and 8 from J, leaving 15 bases between them. CDR1 and CDR2 (germline): SQVTM, ANQGSEA. The CDR3 protein is CSARPGSDEQFF. In nucleotides, the CDR3 is TGCAGCGCCCGACCAGGTAGCGATGAGCAGTTCTTC.

This chain connects TRBV7-3 to TRBJ2-1; TRBD2 aligns across 12 bases. This CDR3 spans 16 amino acids. Trimming removed 2 bases from V and 4 bases from J; junction bases left unmatched: 3. In germline, CDR1 is SGHTA, CDR2 FQGTGA. CDR3 sequence (DNA): TGTGCCAGCAGCTTAGGCGGACTAGCGGGGTACAATGAGCAGTTCTTC. This translates into CASSLGGLAGYNEQFF.

The chain couples TRBV19 to TRBJ2-7; D gene ambiguous. This CDR3 region has 16 residues. The V gene lost 6 bases and the J gene lost 2 bases, with 20 bases spanning the gap. Per germline, CDR1 LNHDA and CDR2 SQIVND (reference sequence). For the CDR3, the DNA is TGTGCCAGTAGACTAACCCACTCTCCCCTCGCCTACGAGCAGTACTTC. It encodes CASRLTHSPLAYEQYF.

V usage is TRBV29-1 and J usage is TRBJ1-2, with TRBD1 identical over 8 bases. Germline trimming cut 4 bases from V and 5 bases from J; bases unmatched to any gene: 9. The CDR3 length is 14 residues. Germline V gene data show CDR1 as SQVTM and CDR2 as ANQGSEA. CDR3 region: CSVAAGGAGYGYTF. The CDR3 coding sequence is TGCAGCGTTGCGGCAGGGGGCGCGGGTTATGGCTACACCTTC.